The clone carrying this T cell receptor beta chain appeared a few times. Its antigen is not identified. This sample is part of a study of response to subunit inactivated influenza vaccine. TCRdb fed the RT-PCR reads into MiXCR, producing one record per CDR3 protein. The table has hundreds of thousands of distinct CDR3 sequences, 11% seen once. Points from the study as a whole: Each seasonal influenza vaccination recruits few new T cells, the authors suggested.

The V gene's germline CDR1 is SNHLY and CDR2 FYNNEI. The CDR3 has 15 residues. V lost 3 bases and J lost 2, with 12 bases in between. These same data were also listed under a study on T cells expressing NK-cell markers. That report notes: 5'RACE template switching built TCR beta cDNA with unique molecular identifiers.

The receptor comes from a man aged 45-60 years who received an inactivated influenza vaccine. The chain joins TRBV2 to TRBJ2-3, with D possibly matching TRBD2 (6 bases). Here the sequenced sample was PBMCs from blood, taken on the day of vaccination. This CDR3 reads CASSDRGRPTDTQYF. The CDR3 DNA reads as TGTGCCAGCAGTGATCGTGGGAGGCCCACAGATACGCAGTATTTT.